A single sample is the source of the 25 T cell receptor beta chains below, sequenced in a study of T cell responses to AZD1222 COVID-19 vaccine. The protocol was immunoSEQ multiplex PCR, while the TCRdb copy is restricted to in-frame clones and leaves out a portion. The data show 140,000 to 150,000 clones, about nine tenths seen once. The sequencing used peripheral blood, collected on day 0 of AZD1222 vaccination. These receptors originate from an adult in good health.

The chain carries TRBV5-1 and TRBJ2-3; D may match TRBD1 or TRBD2 (6 bases each). Germline CDR1 reads SGHRS; CDR2 reads YFSETQ. The ends were cut back, 6 bases at V and 2 bases at J, with 13 bases in the middle. This CDR3 has 14 amino acids. This CDR3 reads CASNWGAYTDTQYF. DNA of the CDR3: TGCGCCAGCAACTGGGGGGCGTACACAGATACGCAGTATTTT.

V usage is TRBV30 and J usage is TRBJ1-2; D not certain. Germline values: CDR1 GTSNPN, CDR2 SVGIG (reference sequence). V lost 3 bases to trimming and J lost 4 bases, with 18 bases between them. CDR3 length: 15 residues. The CDR3 region is CAWRVSQGTIYGYTF. Here the CDR3 DNA reads TGTGCCTGGAGGGTATCACAAGGAACCATCTATGGCTACACCTTC.

The genes are TRBV28 and TRBJ1-5; D possibly corresponds to TRBD1 (5 bases). From germline, CDR1 is MDHEN and CDR2 SYDVKM. V was trimmed by 1 base and J by 0 bases, leaving 13 bases between them. The CDR3 length is 17 residues. CDR3 in amino acids: CASSLSRRVYSNQPQHF. CDR3 nucleotide sequence: TGTGCCAGCAGTTTATCCCGCAGGGTGTATAGCAATCAGCCCCAGCATTTT.

This chain uses TRBV28 with TRBJ2-3; 9 nucleotides agree with TRBD1. This CDR3 has 15 residues. CDR1 and CDR2 (germline): MDHEN, SYDVKM. Trimming took 8 bases from V and 2 from J; bases not matched to a gene: 8. The CDR3 protein is CASGSGDRVTDTQYF. For the CDR3, the DNA is TGTGCCAGCGGATCAGGGGACAGGGTCACAGATACGCAGTATTTT.

CDR3 coding DNA: TGTGCCAGCAGCTTAGGTTGGGGACAGGGGGCTCGGAATGAGCAGTTCTTC. Residues: CASSLGWGQGARNEQFF. The rearrangement links TRBV28 to TRBJ2-1, with 12 bases fitting TRBD1. V shed 6 bases, J shed 7 bases, and the junction held 13 bases outside the gene matches. CDR3 length: 17 residues. The germline V gene has CDR1 MDHEN and CDR2 SYDVKM.

This chain links TRBV7-9 with TRBJ2-3; TRBD2 agrees at 7 bases. The CDR3 contains 16 residues. Losses at the gene ends were 6 bases for V and 6 bases for J; bases not matched to a gene: 15. CDR1 is SEHNR and CDR2 is FQNEAQ in the germline V gene (reference sequence). In DNA, the CDR3 is TGTGCCAGCAGGACTCTAGGGGAGGGGTCATATGATACGCAGTATTTT. Its translation is CASRTLGEGSYDTQYF. The variable domain in full, with the rest retrieved from reference TRBV7-9 and TRBJ2-3, is DTGVSQNPRHKITKRGQNVTFRCDPISEHNRLYWYRQTLGQGPEFLTYFQNEAQLEKSRLLSDRFSAERPKGSFSTLEIQRTEQGDSAMYLCASRTLGEGSYDTQYFGPGTRLTVL.

This rearrangement joins TRBV7-3 to TRBJ2-5; 9 bases match TRBD2. The CDR3 length is 15 residues. CDR1 and CDR2 from the germline V gene are SGHTA and FQGTGA. Trimming at V came to 5 bases and at J to 4 bases, leaving 8 bases not matched to a gene. The CDR3 spells CASSPRSGSGETQYF. For the CDR3, the DNA is TGTGCCAGCAGCCCCCGTAGCGGGAGTGGAGAGACCCAGTACTTC.

In this sample, this clone turned up once. The V and J genes are TRBV15 and TRBJ2-1; 7 bases agree with TRBD2. Germline V gene data show CDR1 as LNHNV and CDR2 as YYDKDF (reference sequence). Losses at the gene ends were 9 bases for V and 4 bases for J; bases not matched to a gene: 9. The CDR3 contains 14 residues. The CDR3: CATKPSGIYNEQFF. The CDR3 DNA follows: TGTGCCACTAAACCCAGCGGGATTTACAATGAGCAGTTCTTC.

The chain couples TRBV30 to TRBJ1-2; TRBD1 agrees at 7 bases. The CDR3 spans 14 residues. Germline CDR1 reads GTSNPN; CDR2 reads SVGIG (reference sequence). V trimming: 2 bases; J trimming: 0 bases; junction bases outside the gene matches: 3. The CDR3 loop is CAWSQGEANYGYTF. As DNA, the CDR3 is TGTGCCTGGAGTCAGGGGGAAGCTAACTATGGCTACACCTTC.

A word on this clone: The sample carries other DNA sequences with the same CDR3. The J gene is TRBJ1-1, the V gene TRBV7-9; D gene unclear. CDR3 length: 14 residues. Germline values: CDR1 SEHNR, CDR2 FQNEAQ (reference sequence). The ends were cut back, 1 base at V and 1 base at J, with 7 bases in the middle. The CDR3 region is CASSLEGGNTEAFF. In DNA form, the CDR3 reads TGTGCCAGCAGCTTAGAGGGAGGGAACACTGAAGCTTTCTTT.

The chain couples TRBV15 to TRBJ2-7; 7 bases map to TRBD1. Germline-derived CDR1 and CDR2 are LNHNV and YYDKDF (reference sequence). The CDR3 covers 16 residues. Trimming removed 3 bases from V and 1 base from J; junction bases left unmatched: 9. CDR3 in amino acids: CATSRGLGGWSYEQYF. The CDR3, as DNA: TGTGCCACCAGCAGGGGCCTAGGGGGCTGGTCCTACGAGCAGTACTTC.

The rearrangement joins TRBV9 to TRBJ2-7, with D possibly TRBD1 on 6 matching bases. CDR1 is SGDLS and CDR2 is YYNGEE in the germline V gene. V lost 2 bases, J lost 0 bases, and 12 bases lay in between. The CDR3 covers 15 residues. CDR3 sequence reads: CASSVATGFSYEQYF. CDR3 nucleotides: TGTGCCAGCAGCGTGGCAACAGGGTTCTCCTACGAGCAGTACTTC.

This chain uses TRBV5-1 with TRBJ2-7; D not resolved. Germline CDR1 SGHRS, CDR2 YFSETQ. CDR3 size: 13 residues. V was trimmed by 3 bases and J by 4 bases, leaving 11 bases between them. Here the CDR3 reads CASSWAIGYEQYF. The CDR3 DNA reads as TGCGCCAGCAGCTGGGCCATAGGGTACGAGCAGTACTTC.

V usage is TRBV23-1 and J usage is TRBJ2-6; the match to TRBD2 covers 14 bases. TRBV23-1 is flagged as an ORF with uncertain function. V lost 4 bases and J lost 2; bases outside the gene matches: 1. The CDR3 sequence is 17 residues long. CDR3 protein: CASSRLAGGPGANVLTF. The CDR3 DNA sequence: TGCGCCAGCAGTCGACTAGCGGGAGGGCCTGGGGCCAACGTCCTGACTTTC.

The CDR3 loop is CASRSRWSNTEAFF. DNA for the CDR3: TGTGCCAGCAGATCTAGATGGTCGAACACTGAAGCTTTCTTT. V usage is TRBV28 and J usage is TRBJ1-1; D is undetermined. CDR3 length: 14 amino acids. Germline V gives CDR1 MDHEN, CDR2 SYDVKM. V was trimmed by 6 bases and J by 1 base, leaving 12 bases between them.

This rearrangement joins TRBV6-5 to TRBJ1-5; D remains ambiguous. Germline CDR1 reads MNHEY; CDR2 reads SVGAGI. Trimming cost V 2 bases and J 1 base, with 6 bases left between them. The CDR3 sequence is 14 residues long. The CDR3 here is CASSYVVSNQPQHF. As DNA, the CDR3 is TGTGCCAGCAGTTACGTGGTCAGCAATCAGCCCCAGCATTTT.

The CDR3, as DNA: TGTGCCAGCAGCTTAGATCCCCTAGCCAACGAGCAGTTCTTC. Amino acids: CASSLDPLANEQFF. This chain links TRBV11-3 with TRBJ2-1; tentative D call: TRBD2 (5 bases). The CDR3 length is 14 residues. V dropped 0 bases and J dropped 10 bases, with 13 bases sitting between them. Germline CDR1 SGHNT, CDR2 YENEEA.

The chain uses TRBV6-5 and TRBJ2-7; TRBD1 aligns across 12 bases. V lost 7 bases, J lost 6 bases, and 4 bases stayed unmatched. The CDR3 consists of 13 residues. Germline V gives CDR1 MNHEY, CDR2 SVGAGI. CDR3 in DNA: TGTGCCAGCACCGGGACAGGGGGCTTCGAGCAGTACTTC. Its translation: CASTGTGGFEQYF.

The genes are TRBV19 and TRBJ2-6, with no clear D. The V gene lost 5 bases and the J gene lost 1 base, with 9 bases spanning the gap. Germline loops: CDR1 LNHDA, CDR2 SQIVND (reference sequence). This CDR3 contains 15 residues. CDR3 sequence: CASSSPWSGANVLTF. The DNA of the CDR3 is TGTGCCAGTAGTTCCCCATGGTCTGGGGCCAACGTCCTGACTTTC.

This clone turned up a few times. The chain combines TRBV2 with TRBJ1-1; unclear D gene. This CDR3 has 13 residues. V gave up 10 bases and J gave up 5 bases, with 17 bases separating them. The germline V gene encodes CDR1 SNHLY and CDR2 FYNNEI. In nucleotides, the CDR3 is TGTGCCATCTCCATCGAGGAAGGGACTGAAGCTTTCTTT. This gives the protein CAISIEEGTEAFF.

The chain uses TRBV6-5 and TRBJ1-2; the match to TRBD1 covers 7 bases. J was trimmed by 6 bases and V by 6 bases; bases with no gene match: 13. This CDR3 is built from 15 residues. CDR1 and CDR2 (germline): MNHEY, SVGAGI. In nucleotides, the CDR3 is TGTGCCAGCAGCGAGGGGGCGCCGACCGGGCATGGCTACACCTTC. The encoded protein is CASSEGAPTGHGYTF.

The chain's CDR3 is CASSVADKDEQYF. The CDR3 DNA is TGTGCCAGCAGCGTAGCCGACAAAGACGAGCAGTACTTC. V is TRBV9 and J is TRBJ2-7; D uncertain. The CDR3 is 13 residues long. V was clipped by 0 bases and J by 5 bases, with 9 bases between them. The germline V gene encodes CDR1 SGDLS and CDR2 YYNGEE.

The CDR3 is CASSQVPGGARTEAFF. In DNA form, the CDR3 reads TGCGCCAGCAGCCAAGTACCAGGGGGCGCAAGGACTGAAGCTTTCTTT. The rearrangement uses TRBV4-1 and TRBJ1-1; 8 positions agree with TRBD1. Germline V lookup: CDR1 MGHRA, CDR2 YSYEKL. The CDR3 runs to 16 residues. V lost 1 base to trimming and J lost 5 bases; unmatched junction nucleotides: 9.

The chain recombines TRBV5-1 with TRBJ2-5, with D possibly being TRBD2 (5 bases). V gave up 0 bases and J gave up 8 bases, with 17 bases separating them. The germline CDR1 and CDR2 sequences are SGHRS and YFSETQ. The CDR3 spans 15 residues. CDR3 amino acids: CASSLDAGWSVTQYF. The DNA of the CDR3 is TGCGCCAGCAGCTTGGACGCGGGCTGGTCGGTAACCCAGTACTTC.

V is TRBV5-4 and J is TRBJ2-7; maybe TRBD1 (6 bases). Germline loops: CDR1 SGHNT, CDR2 YYREEE (reference sequence). V gave up 4 bases and J gave up 0 bases, with 14 bases separating them. The CDR3 is 15 amino acids. The CDR3 region has the DNA TGTGCCAGCAGCAGCGGCCGGGACATCTCCTACGAGCAGTACTTC. As protein: CASSSGRDISYEQYF.